The rows below give T cell receptor beta chains drawn from one sample of a study of brain T cells in children with intractable seizures. Assay used: immunoSEQ multiplex PCR; TCRdb lists only in-frame clones, some missing. This table has hundreds of thousands of clones, nearly 95% appearing once. The sample consisted of peripheral blood, taken less than 6 months after surgery. The source is a boy younger than two with tuberous sclerosis and intractable seizures. CDR3s include the opening cysteine and the closing phenylalanine or tryptophan. A D gene is named only where the DNA matches it firmly. Clone size, where shown, is once, few, many, or a class for clones that have expanded.

>TRBD1|TRBV29-1|TRBJ2-7|NA
CSVKGGQGLSYEQYF
TGCAGCGTTAAGGGAGGACAGGGCCTATCCTACGAGCAGTACTTC
>TRBD2|TRBV7-7|TRBJ2-5|NA
CASSLVGLAGETQYF
TGTGCTAGCAGCTTGGTGGGACTAGCGGGAGAGACCCAGTACTTC
>TRBD1|TRBV30|TRBJ2-7|NA
CAWARQGNGEQYF
TGTGCCTGGGCACGACAGGGGAATGGCGAGCAGTACTTC
>NA|TRBV13|TRBJ1-1|NA
CASSFSSGAAEAFF
TGTGCCAGCAGCTTCAGCTCCGGGGCGGCTGAAGCTTTCTTT
>TRBD2|TRBV7-9|TRBJ2-3|NA
CASSLTSATDTQYF
TGTGCCAGCAGCTTAACTAGCGCCACAGATACGCAGTATTTT
>NA|TRBV9|TRBJ1-2|NA
CASSRGLEGYTF
TGTGCCAGCAGCCGCGGACTTGAGGGCTACACCTTC
>TRBD1|TRBV7-3|TRBJ1-1|NA
CASSYLGGADTEAFF
TGTGCCAGCAGCTATTTAGGGGGCGCAGACACTGAAGCTTTCTTT
>TRBD2|TRBV7-3|TRBJ2-1|NA
CASSLLSGFYNEQFF
TGTGCCAGCAGCTTACTTAGCGGGTTTTACAATGAGCAGTTCTTC
>TRBD1|TRBV3-1/TRBV3-2|TRBJ1-1|NA
CASSHIGLLGQGPPRAFF
TGTGCCAGCAGCCATATAGGTTTGTTGGGACAGGGGCCACCGAGAGCTTTCTTT
>NA|TRBV2|TRBJ1-5|NA
CASSERRSVGNQPQHF
TGTGCCAGCAGTGAAAGGAGGTCAGTCGGCAATCAGCCCCAGCATTTT
>NA|TRBV19|TRBJ1-4|NA
CASAERGEKLFF
TGTGCCAGTGCCGAGAGAGGTGAAAAACTGTTTTTT
>NA|TRBV6-5|TRBJ2-5|NA
CASTRGETQYF
TGTGCCAGCACAAGGGGGGAGACCCAGTACTTC
>TRBD1|TRBV27|TRBJ2-2|NA
CASSGQVLGAGELFF
TGTGCCAGCAGTGGACAGGTCTTGGGGGCCGGGGAGCTGTTTTTT
>TRBD2|TRBV28|TRBJ2-1|NA
CASSFSGGLRYNEQFF
TGTGCCAGCAGTTTTTCGGGGGGACTGCGCTACAATGAGCAGTTCTTC
>NA|TRBV7-6|TRBJ1-5|NA
CASSLALDQPQHF
TGTGCCAGCAGCTTAGCTCTCGATCAGCCCCAGCATTTT
>NA|TRBV7-2|TRBJ1-2|NA
CASSSPLSGLYGYTF
TGTGCCAGCAGCTCACCCCTCAGTGGACTATATGGCTACACCTTC
>TRBD1|TRBV11-2|TRBJ1-2|NA
CASSSPFRGHGYTF
TGTGCCAGCAGCTCCCCTTTCAGGGGGCATGGCTACACCTTC
>TRBD1|TRBV18|TRBJ1-4|NA
CASSPDGTGLEKLFF
TGTGCCAGCTCACCAGATGGGACAGGGCTTGAAAAACTGTTTTTT
>NA|TRBV11-3|TRBJ2-1|once
CASSLGGRLGNEQFF
TGTGCCAGCAGCTTAGGGGGTCGGCTCGGCAATGAGCAGTTCTTC
>TRBD1|TRBV11-3|TRBJ1-5|NA
CASSRTGVDQPQHF
TGTGCCAGCAGCAGGACAGGGGTCGATCAGCCCCAGCATTTT
>TRBD1|TRBV15|TRBJ2-7|NA
CATSRVRGHDEQYF
TGTGCCACCAGCAGAGTTAGGGGGCATGACGAGCAGTACTTC
>TRBD2|TRBV28|TRBJ2-3|NA
CASSRPGLAGAFTDTQYF
TGTGCCAGCAGTCGTCCGGGACTAGCGGGAGCCTTTACAGATACGCAGTATTTT
>TRBD2|TRBV19|TRBJ2-5|NA
CASREAGELETQYF
TGTGCCAGTCGTGAAGCGGGGGAGTTAGAGACCCAGTACTTC
>NA|TRBV3-1/TRBV3-2|TRBJ1-2|NA
CASSQNRVAYGYTF
TGTGCCAGCAGCCAAAACAGGGTGGCCTATGGCTACACCTTC
>TRBD1|TRBV28|TRBJ1-2|NA
CASREGAHNYGYTF
TGTGCCAGCAGAGAGGGGGCCCATAACTATGGCTACACCTTC
>NA|TRBV7-9|TRBJ1-1|NA
CAYKMGGGTEAFF
TGTGCCTATAAGATGGGGGGTGGAACTGAAGCTTTCTTT
>TRBD2|TRBV5-4|TRBJ2-1|NA
CASSLDPAGGVNEQFF
TGTGCCAGCAGCTTGGACCCAGCGGGGGGGGTAAATGAGCAGTTCTTC
>NA|TRBV20-1|TRBJ2-1|NA
CSADSMNEQFF
TGCAGTGCTGACAGTATGAATGAGCAGTTCTTC
>NA|TRBV7-9|TRBJ2-5|NA
CASSFRGKETQYF
TGTGCCAGCAGCTTTCGCGGGAAAGAGACCCAGTACTTC
>NA|TRBV27|TRBJ1-5|NA
CASSKTGYQPQHF
TGTGCCAGCAGTAAAACAGGGTATCAGCCCCAGCATTTT
>NA|TRBV6-5|TRBJ1-6|NA
CASRVGGTNNSPLHF
TGTGCCAGCAGAGTTGGGGGGACAAATAATTCACCCCTCCACTTT
>NA|TRBV6-1|TRBJ1-1|NA
CASSDAGRRQNTEAFF
TGTGCCAGCAGTGACGCTGGAAGGAGACAAAACACTGAAGCTTTCTTT
>TRBD1|TRBV3-1/TRBV3-2|TRBJ2-1|NA
CASSPGQGAHNEQFF
TGTGCCAGCAGCCCCGGACAGGGGGCCCACAATGAGCAGTTCTTC
>TRBD2|TRBV23-1|TRBJ2-3|NA
CASSPGLADTSTDTQYF
TGCGCCAGCAGTCCGGGACTAGCGGATACTAGCACAGATACGCAGTATTTT
>TRBD2|TRBV6-5|TRBJ2-5|NA
CASSYSTSGQETQYF
TGTGCCAGCAGTTACTCCACTAGCGGGCAAGAGACCCAGTACTTC
>NA|TRBV5-8|TRBJ1-6|few
CASSLASGLNSPLHF
TGTGCCAGCAGCTTGGCCTCAGGGCTGAATTCACCCCTCCACTTT
>NA|TRBV15|TRBJ1-5|NA
CATSSPPDGVASYQPQHF
TGTGCCACCAGCAGCCCCCCGGACGGGGTCGCGAGCTATCAGCCCCAGCATTTT
>TRBD1|TRBV19|TRBJ1-2|NA
CASSISPGGGYTF
TGTGCCAGTAGTATCAGTCCAGGGGGAGGCTACACCTTC
>TRBD2|TRBV7-8|TRBJ2-5|NA
CASSLVAGGLSQETQYF
TGTGCCAGCAGCTTAGTAGCGGGAGGTCTCAGCCAAGAGACCCAGTACTTC
>NA|TRBV2|TRBJ1-5|few
CASSLGQPQHF
TGTGCCAGCAGCCTCGGTCAGCCCCAGCATTTT
>NA|TRBV30|TRBJ1-6|NA
CAWATAYNSPLHF
TGTGCCTGGGCGACGGCCTATAATTCACCCCTCCACTTT
>NA|TRBV12-3/TRBV12-4|TRBJ1-4|NA
CASRGSFNEKLFF
TGTGCCAGCAGAGGGAGCTTTAATGAAAAACTGTTTTTT
>NA|TRBV5-6|TRBJ1-2|NA
CASSLDVNYGYTF
TGTGCCAGCAGTCTGGACGTAAATTATGGCTACACCTTC
>TRBD2|TRBV23-1|TRBJ2-5|NA
CASSDGRAPQETQYF
TGCGCCAGCAGTGACGGGAGGGCCCCACAAGAGACCCAGTACTTC
>NA|TRBV5-6|TRBJ2-2|NA
CASSLAGFSGELFF
TGTGCCAGCAGCTTGGCCGGGTTCTCCGGGGAGCTGTTTTTT
>TRBD1|TRBV6-9|TRBJ1-5|once
CASSESDRDGQPQHF
TGTGCCAGCAGTGAGTCTGACAGGGACGGTCAGCCCCAGCATTTT